Following are 5 T cell receptor beta chains from one sample sequenced in a study of T cells in localized non-small cell lung cancer. Some clones are missing from TCRdb's copy, which holds only in-frame ones; the method was immunoSEQ multiplex PCR. The sample has fewer than 1,000 clones, 25% to 40% seen once. This material consisted of lung tumor tissue, taken before any cancer treatment. These receptors were taken from a male donor aged 60 or over with stage II squamous cell lung carcinoma.

The chain couples TRBV29-1 to TRBJ1-2; 8 bases fit TRBD1. From germline, CDR1 is SQVTM and CDR2 ANQGSEA. The trim removed 5 bases at V and 2 bases at J, leaving 10 bases unmatched. The CDR3 covers 15 residues. CDR3 nucleotide sequence: TGCAGCGTTTCCCATGTGAACAGGGGGAACTATGGCTACACCTTC. Encoded protein: CSVSHVNRGNYGYTF.

V usage is TRBV9 and J usage is TRBJ1-1; 7 bases line up with TRBD1. The CDR3 length is 13 residues. The ends lost 5 bases at V and 6 bases at J; junction bases unmatched: 7. Looked up from germline, CDR1 is SGDLS and CDR2 is YYNGEE. The DNA of the CDR3 is TGTGCCAGCAGGAACAGGGGAAAGGCTGAAGCTTTCTTT. Translating gives CASRNRGKAEAFF.

This clone is a singleton in its sample. The chain is built from TRBV9 and TRBJ1-3; weak D call: TRBD1 (5 bases). The CDR3 totals 14 residues. CDR1 SGDLS and CDR2 YYNGEE come from the germline V gene. The V end lost 6 bases, the J end lost 2 bases, and 12 bases lay between the germline ends. In DNA, the CDR3 is TGTGCCAGCACGGGCAGGGACGCTGGAAACACCATATATTTT. It yields the protein CASTGRDAGNTIYF.

The chain recombines TRBV11-3 with TRBJ1-6; 8 bases line up with TRBD1. Trimming cost V 4 bases and J 10 bases; bases outside gene matches: 12. CDR1 is SGHNT, CDR2 YENEEA, per germline. The CDR3 loop spans 16 amino acids. CDR3 bases: TGTGCCAGCAGCTCGACAGGGGTCGGGACTCCATCACCCCTCCACTTT. This gives the protein CASSSTGVGTPSPLHF.

This chain connects TRBV11-3 to TRBJ1-1; possible D gene TRBD1, 6 bases. CDR1 and CDR2 (germline): SGHNT, YENEEA. V lost 3 bases to trimming and J lost 4 bases, with 12 bases between them. The CDR3 runs to 14 residues. Here the CDR3 DNA reads TGTGCCAGCAGCTTTAGGGGGGCGCTCACTGAAGCTTTCTTT. Amino acids: CASSFRGALTEAFF.